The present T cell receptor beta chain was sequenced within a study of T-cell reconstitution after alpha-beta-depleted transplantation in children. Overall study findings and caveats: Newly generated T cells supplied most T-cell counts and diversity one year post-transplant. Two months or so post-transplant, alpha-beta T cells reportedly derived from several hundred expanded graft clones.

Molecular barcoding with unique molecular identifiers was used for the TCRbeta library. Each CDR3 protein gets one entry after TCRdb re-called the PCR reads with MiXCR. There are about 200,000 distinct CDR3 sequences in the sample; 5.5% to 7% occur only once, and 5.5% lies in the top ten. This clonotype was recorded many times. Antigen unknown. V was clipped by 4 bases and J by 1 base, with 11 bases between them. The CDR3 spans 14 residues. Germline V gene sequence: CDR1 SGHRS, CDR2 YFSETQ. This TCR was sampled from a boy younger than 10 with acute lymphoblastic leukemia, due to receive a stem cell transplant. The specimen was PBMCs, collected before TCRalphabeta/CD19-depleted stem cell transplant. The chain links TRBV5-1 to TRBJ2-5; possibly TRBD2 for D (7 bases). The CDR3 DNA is TGCGCCAGCAGCGGGGGGGGCGGCCAAGAGACCCAGTACTTC. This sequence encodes CASSGGGGQETQYF.